In its sample, the clone carrying this T cell receptor beta chain was seen many times. The target antigen is unknown. A roughly 130-subject validation cohort, separate from the 666-subject first cohort, supplied the donors. Generated by immunoSEQ multiplex PCR, the TCRdb table keeps only in-frame clones and is missing some. The data show approximately 200,000 clones, about 81% seen once. This record belongs to a study of cytomegalovirus exposure and HLA in healthy donors. Overall study findings and caveats: Researchers counted over 150 TCR beta chains as cytomegalovirus-associated. A classifier reportedly called cytomegalovirus status with high sensitivity and specificity. CMV antigen specificity of a few CMV-associated chains was confirmed in vitro.

CDR1 is GTSNPN and CDR2 is SVGIG in the germline V gene (reference sequence). V lost 5 bases and J lost 8, with 10 bases in between. The CDR3 runs to 10 residues. The chain employs TRBV30 and TRBJ2-7; TRBD2 might be the D (6 bases). The source is a woman aged 30 to 39 in good health and CMV-seronegative. Sequenced material: PBMCs. CDR3: CAWSSEQQYF. The DNA of the CDR3 is TGTGCCTGGTCTAGCGAGCAGCAGTACTTC.